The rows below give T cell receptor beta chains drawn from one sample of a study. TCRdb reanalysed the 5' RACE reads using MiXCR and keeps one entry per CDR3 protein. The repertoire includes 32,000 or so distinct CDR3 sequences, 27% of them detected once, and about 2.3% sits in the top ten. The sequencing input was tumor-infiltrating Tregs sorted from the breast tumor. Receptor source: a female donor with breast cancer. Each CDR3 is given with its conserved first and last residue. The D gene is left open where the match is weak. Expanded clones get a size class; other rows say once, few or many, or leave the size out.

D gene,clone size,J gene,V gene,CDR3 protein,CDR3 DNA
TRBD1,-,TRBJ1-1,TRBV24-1,CATRRDRGTEAFF,TGTGCCACCAGGCGGGACAGGGGCACTGAAGCTTTCTTT
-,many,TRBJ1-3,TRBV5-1,CASSTGSSGNTIYF,TGCGCCAGCAGCACAGGTTCCTCTGGAAACACCATATATTTT
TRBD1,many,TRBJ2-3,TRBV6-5,CASSRDRSTDTQYF,TGTGCCAGCAGCCGGGACAGGAGCACAGATACGCAGTATTTT
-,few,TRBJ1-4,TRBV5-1,CASSLRATNEKLFF,TGCGCCAGCAGCTTACGGGCAACTAATGAAAAACTGTTTTTT
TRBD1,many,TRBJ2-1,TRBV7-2,CASSPLQGWFGNEQFF,TGTGCCAGCAGCCCCCTACAGGGGTGGTTCGGCAATGAGCAGTTCTTC
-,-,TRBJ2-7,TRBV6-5,CASSSSPRPYEQYF,TGTGCCAGCAGTTCGAGCCCACGACCCTACGAGCAGTACTTC
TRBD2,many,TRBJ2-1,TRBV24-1,CATSDPRGRGNEQFF,TGTGCCACCAGTGATCCACGGGGGAGGGGCAATGAGCAGTTCTTC
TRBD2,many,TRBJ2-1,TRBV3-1,CASRRGSSGNEQFF,TGTGCCAGCAGGCGGGGGAGTTCAGGCAATGAGCAGTTCTTC
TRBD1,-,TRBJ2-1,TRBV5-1,CASSVQGAEYNEQFF,TGCGCCAGCAGCGTTCAGGGGGCCGAATACAATGAGCAGTTCTTC
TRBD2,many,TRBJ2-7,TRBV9,CASSVGGGLYEQYF,TGTGCCAGCAGCGTAGGCGGGGGACTCTACGAGCAGTACTTC
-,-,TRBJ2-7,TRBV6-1,CASSEISGGAYEQYF,TGTGCCAGCAGTGAAATTTCGGGCGGGGCCTACGAGCAGTACTTC
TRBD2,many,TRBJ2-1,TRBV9,CASSVADLAGWNEQFF,TGTGCCAGCAGCGTAGCGGACCTAGCGGGGTGGAATGAGCAGTTCTTC
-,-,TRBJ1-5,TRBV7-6,CASSSSGTRFYSNQPQHF,TGTGCCAGCAGCTCATCCGGGACAAGGTTTTATAGCAATCAGCCCCAGCATTTT
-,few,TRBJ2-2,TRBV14,CASSPLARGTGERFF,TGTGCCAGCAGTCCTCTAGCCAGGGGCACCGGGGAGCGGTTTTTT
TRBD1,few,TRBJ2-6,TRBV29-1,CSVEGDRGHSGANVLTF,TGCAGCGTTGAGGGGGACAGGGGACACTCTGGGGCCAACGTCCTGACTTTC
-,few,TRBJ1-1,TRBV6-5,CASRRGTASPHTEAFF,TGTGCCAGCAGGAGAGGGACGGCGTCCCCTCACACTGAAGCTTTCTTT
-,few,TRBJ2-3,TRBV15,CATSGPPLKDTQYF,TGTGCCACCAGCGGGCCCCCTCTCAAAGATACGCAGTATTTT
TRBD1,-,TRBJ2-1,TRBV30,CASEWLGTGLLSNEQFF,TGTGCCTCCGAGTGGCTCGGGACAGGCCTATTGAGCAATGAGCAGTTCTTC
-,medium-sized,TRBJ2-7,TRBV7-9,CASSLRGFYEQYF,TGTGCCAGCAGCCTACGTGGATTCTACGAGCAGTACTTC
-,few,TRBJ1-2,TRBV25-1,CASSENYGYTF,TGTGCCAGCAGTGAAAATTATGGCTACACCTTC
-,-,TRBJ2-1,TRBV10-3,CAIGLASAYNEQFF,TGTGCCATCGGGCTGGCGAGCGCGTACAATGAGCAGTTCTTC
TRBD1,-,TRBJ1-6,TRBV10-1,CASRGQGATNSPLHF,TGCGCCAGCAGGGGACAGGGGGCTACGAATTCACCCCTCCACTTT
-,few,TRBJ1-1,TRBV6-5,CASSYQGWTEAFF,TGTGCCAGCAGTTACCAGGGTTGGACTGAAGCTTTCTTT
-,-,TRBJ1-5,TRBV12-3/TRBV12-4,CTSSWAGNQPQHF,TGTACCAGCAGTTGGGCAGGCAATCAGCCCCAGCATTTT
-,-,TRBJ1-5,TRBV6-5,CVSRGGPNQPQHF,TGTGTCAGCAGAGGAGGCCCTAATCAGCCCCAGCATTTT
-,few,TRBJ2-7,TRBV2,CASSGREMGEQYF,TGTGCCAGCAGTGGCAGGGAAATGGGCGAGCAGTACTTC
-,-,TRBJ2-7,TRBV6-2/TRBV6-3,CASHRAGSSYEQYF,TGTGCCAGCCACCGGGCGGGAAGCTCCTACGAGCAGTACTTC
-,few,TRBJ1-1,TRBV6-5,CASRRERWTEAFF,TGTGCCAGCAGGAGGGAGCGTTGGACTGAAGCTTTCTTT
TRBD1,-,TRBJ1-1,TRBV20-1,CSASGQTNTEAFF,TGCAGTGCTTCGGGACAGACCAACACTGAAGCTTTCTTT
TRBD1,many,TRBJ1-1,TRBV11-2,CASSSGQGARTEAFF,TGTGCCAGCAGCTCCGGACAGGGGGCAAGAACTGAAGCTTTCTTT
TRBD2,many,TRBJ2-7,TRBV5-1,CASSPGLAGAYEQYF,TGCGCCAGCAGCCCCGGACTAGCGGGAGCCTACGAGCAGTACTTC
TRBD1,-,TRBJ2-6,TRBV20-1,CSARVSGGGANVLTF,TGCAGTGCTAGGGTATCAGGGGGAGGGGCCAACGTCCTGACTTTC
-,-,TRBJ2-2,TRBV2,CASRQTAGLAGELFF,TGTGCCAGCCGTCAGACGGCCGGGTTGGCCGGGGAGCTGTTTTTT
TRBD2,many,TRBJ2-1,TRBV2,CASSASAGVPNEQFF,TGTGCCAGCAGTGCATCAGCGGGAGTACCCAATGAGCAGTTCTTC
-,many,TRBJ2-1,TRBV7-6,CASSQGPYNEQFF,TGTGCCAGCAGCCAGGGACCGTACAATGAGCAGTTCTTC
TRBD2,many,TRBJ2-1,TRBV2,CASSLSGGDYNEQFF,TGTGCCAGCAGTTTAAGCGGGGGGGATTACAATGAGCAGTTCTTC